This entry describes one TCR beta chain. The antigen remains undetermined. These data belong to a study of identical twins. Study findings and constraints: Interpretation of the results relied on cross-sectional statistical analysis and not on following the same donors. Models, which agreed with sharing between unrelated individuals, nonetheless underestimated the out-of-frame TCR alpha sharing seen in monozygotic twins.

MiXCR, run by TCRdb on the 5' RACE reads, gives a single entry per CDR3 protein. The sample has 1.5 million to 2 million distinct CDR3 sequences, less than 35% seen once. The CDR3 is made up of 14 amino acids. V was pared by 3 bases and J by 4 bases, with 12 bases between. No donor was unhealthy or non-Caucasian. The sequence came from a newborn girl in good health. The rearrangement uses TRBV12-3 or TRBV12-4 and TRBJ1-1, with D possibly being TRBD1 (5 bases). The specimen was cord blood. The DNA of the CDR3 is TGTGCCAGCAGTTTTGAGGGGAGAGGCACTGAAGCTTTCTTT. Translation: CASSFEGRGTEAFF.